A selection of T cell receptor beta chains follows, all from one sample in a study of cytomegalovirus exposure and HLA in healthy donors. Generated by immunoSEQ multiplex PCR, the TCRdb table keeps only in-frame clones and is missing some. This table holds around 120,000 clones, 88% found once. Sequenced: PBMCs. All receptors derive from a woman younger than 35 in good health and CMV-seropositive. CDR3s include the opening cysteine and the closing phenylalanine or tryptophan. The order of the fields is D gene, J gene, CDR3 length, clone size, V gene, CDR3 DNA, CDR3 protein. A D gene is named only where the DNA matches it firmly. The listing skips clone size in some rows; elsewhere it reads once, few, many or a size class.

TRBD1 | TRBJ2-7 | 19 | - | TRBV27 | TGTGCCAGCAGTTTAAGGGCCTACCCCGGACAGGGGGCTGAATACGAGCAGTACTTC | CASSLRAYPGQGAEYEQYF
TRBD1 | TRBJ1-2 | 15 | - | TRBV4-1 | TGCGCCAGCAGCCAAGACGACAGGGGCTTCTATGGCTACACCTTC | CASSQDDRGFYGYTF
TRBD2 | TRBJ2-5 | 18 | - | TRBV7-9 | TGTGCCAGCAGCTTAGCAGCAACTAGCGGACGGAATCAAGAGACCCAGTACTTC | CASSLAATSGRNQETQYF
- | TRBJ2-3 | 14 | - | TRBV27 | TGTGCCAGCAGTTCCATAGCTAGCACAGATACGCAGTATTTT | CASSSIASTDTQYF
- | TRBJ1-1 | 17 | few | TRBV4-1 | TGCGCCAGCAGCCAAGAATGGGGCAGAACCATGAACACTGAAGCTTTCTTT | CASSQEWGRTMNTEAFF
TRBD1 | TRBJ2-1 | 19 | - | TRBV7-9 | TGTGCCAGCAGCGATGTACCGGGACGACAGGGGGGTTCCTACAATGAGCAGTTCTTC | CASSDVPGRQGGSYNEQFF
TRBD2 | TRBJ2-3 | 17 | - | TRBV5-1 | TGCGCCAGCAGCTTGCGGGCTAGCGGGGGGTTCACAGATACGCAGTATTTT | CASSLRASGGFTDTQYF
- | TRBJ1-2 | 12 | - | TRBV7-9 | TGTGCCAGCAGCGACCCTGGAGATGGCTACACCTTC | CASSDPGDGYTF
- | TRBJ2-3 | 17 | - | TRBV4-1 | TGCGCCAGCAGCCAAGGGGTGGGGCAGGAACCCACAGATACGCAGTATTTT | CASSQGVGQEPTDTQYF
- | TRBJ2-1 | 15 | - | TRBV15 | TGTGCCACCAGCAGAGATCGGGCGGCTAGGGGTGAGCAGTTCTTC | CATSRDRAARGEQFF
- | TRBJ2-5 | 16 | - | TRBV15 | TGTGCCACCAGCAGCGCTAGGGGTCCGACCCAAGAGACCCAGTACTTC | CATSSARGPTQETQYF
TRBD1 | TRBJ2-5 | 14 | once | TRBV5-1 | TGCGCCAGCAGCTTGGCGGGACAGAAAGAGACCCAGTACTTC | CASSLAGQKETQYF
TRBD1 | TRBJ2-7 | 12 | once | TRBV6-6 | TGTGCCAGCAGTTACTCACAGGGGGGGCAGTACTTC | CASSYSQGGQYF
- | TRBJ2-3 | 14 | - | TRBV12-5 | TGTGCTAGTGGTTTGGAGCACCTCAAAGATACGCAGTATTTT | CASGLEHLKDTQYF
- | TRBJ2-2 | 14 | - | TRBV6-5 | TGTGCCAGCAGTTACCGGACTTCCGCCGGGGAGCTGTTTTTT | CASSYRTSAGELFF
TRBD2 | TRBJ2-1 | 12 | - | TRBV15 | TGTGCCACCAGCACTAGCGGCAATGAGCAGTTCTTC | CATSTSGNEQFF
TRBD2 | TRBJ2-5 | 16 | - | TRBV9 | TGTGCCAGCAGCGTAGGGACTAGCGGGGGGTTCGAGACCCAGTACTTC | CASSVGTSGGFETQYF
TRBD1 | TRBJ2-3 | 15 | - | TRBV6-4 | TGTGCCAGCAGTACCGGGACAGTTAGCACAGATACGCAGTATTTT | CASSTGTVSTDTQYF
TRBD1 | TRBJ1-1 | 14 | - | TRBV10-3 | TGTGCCATCAGTACGACAGGGATGAACACTGAAGCTTTCTTT | CAISTTGMNTEAFF
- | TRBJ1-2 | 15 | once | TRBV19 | TGTGCCAGTAGTAGCGCTGGGGAGGTTGACTATGGCTACACCTTC | CASSSAGEVDYGYTF
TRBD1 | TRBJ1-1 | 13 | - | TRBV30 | TGTGCCTGCAAAAGACAGGGACGCACTGAAGCTTTCTTT | CACKRQGRTEAFF
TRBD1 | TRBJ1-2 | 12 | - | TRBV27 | TGTGCCAGCAGTCGACAGGGAACTTACTACACCTTC | CASSRQGTYYTF
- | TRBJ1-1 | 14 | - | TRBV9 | TGTGCCAGCAGCGGTCAGGTTCTGAACACTGAAGCTTTCTTT | CASSGQVLNTEAFF
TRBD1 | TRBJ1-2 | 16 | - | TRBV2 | TGTGCCAGCAGTCCAACCCGCGGGACAGCTAACTATGGCTACACCTTC | CASSPTRGTANYGYTF
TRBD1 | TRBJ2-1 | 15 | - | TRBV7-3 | TGTGCCAGCAGCCCGGAGGGGACAGGTCTCAATGAGCAGTTCTTC | CASSPEGTGLNEQFF